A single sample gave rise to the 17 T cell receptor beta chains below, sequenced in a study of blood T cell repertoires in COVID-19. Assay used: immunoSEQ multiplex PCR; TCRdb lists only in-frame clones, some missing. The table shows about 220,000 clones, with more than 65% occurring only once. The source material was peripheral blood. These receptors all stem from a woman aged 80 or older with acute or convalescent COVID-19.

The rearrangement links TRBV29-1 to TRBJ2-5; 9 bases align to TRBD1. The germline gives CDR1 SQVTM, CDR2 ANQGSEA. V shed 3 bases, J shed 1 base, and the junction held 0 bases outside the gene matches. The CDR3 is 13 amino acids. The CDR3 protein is CSVETGGQETQYF. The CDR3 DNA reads TGCAGCGTTGAGACAGGGGGCCAAGAGACCCAGTACTTC.

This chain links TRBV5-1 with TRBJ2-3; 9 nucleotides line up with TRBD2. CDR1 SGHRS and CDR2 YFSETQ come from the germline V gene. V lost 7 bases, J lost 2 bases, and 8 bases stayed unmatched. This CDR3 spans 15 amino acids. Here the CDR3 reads CASVPGGGATDTQYF. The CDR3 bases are TGCGCCAGCGTGCCGGGCGGGGGGGCCACAGATACGCAGTATTTT.

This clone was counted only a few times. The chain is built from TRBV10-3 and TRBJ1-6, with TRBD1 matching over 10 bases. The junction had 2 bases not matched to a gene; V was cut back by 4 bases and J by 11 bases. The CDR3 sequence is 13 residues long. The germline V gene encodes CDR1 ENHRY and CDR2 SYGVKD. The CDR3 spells CAISGDRGTPLHF. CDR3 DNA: TGTGCCATCAGTGGGGACAGGGGTACACCCCTCCACTTT.

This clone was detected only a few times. CDR3 DNA: TGTGCCAGCAGCCGACAGGGGCAGAACTATGGCTACACCTTC. Its protein product is CASSRQGQNYGYTF. The chain employs TRBV27 and TRBJ1-2; 8 bases match TRBD1. Germline assignment: CDR1 MNHEY and CDR2 SMNVEV (reference sequence). Germline trimming cut 6 bases from V and 2 bases from J; bases unmatched to any gene: 5. This CDR3 has 14 amino acids.

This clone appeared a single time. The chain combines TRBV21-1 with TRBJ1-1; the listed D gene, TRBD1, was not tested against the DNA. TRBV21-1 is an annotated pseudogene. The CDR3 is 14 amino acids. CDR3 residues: CASSRGQGVSEAFF. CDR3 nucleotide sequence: TGTGCCAGCAGCAGGGGACAGGGGGTATCTGAAGCTTTCTTT.

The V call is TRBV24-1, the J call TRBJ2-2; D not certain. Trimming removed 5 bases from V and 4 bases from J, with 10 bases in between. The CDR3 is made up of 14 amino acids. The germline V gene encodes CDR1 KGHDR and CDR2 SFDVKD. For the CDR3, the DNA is TGTGCCACCAGTGCGCGAGCTTCCACCGGGGAGCTGTTTTTT. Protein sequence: CATSARASTGELFF.

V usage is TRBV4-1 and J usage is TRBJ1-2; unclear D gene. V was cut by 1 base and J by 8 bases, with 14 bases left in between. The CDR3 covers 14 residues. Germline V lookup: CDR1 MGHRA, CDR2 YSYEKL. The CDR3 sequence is CASSQGRVSGGYTF. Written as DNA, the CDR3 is TGCGCCAGCAGCCAAGGTCGGGTGTCCGGGGGCTACACCTTC.

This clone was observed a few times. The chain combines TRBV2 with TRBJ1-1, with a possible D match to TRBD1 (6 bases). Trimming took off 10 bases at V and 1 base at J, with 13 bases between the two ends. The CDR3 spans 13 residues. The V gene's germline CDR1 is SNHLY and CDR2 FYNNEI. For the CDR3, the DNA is TGTGCCACCATTAGGGGGGGGAACACTGAAGCTTTCTTT. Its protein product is CATIRGGNTEAFF.

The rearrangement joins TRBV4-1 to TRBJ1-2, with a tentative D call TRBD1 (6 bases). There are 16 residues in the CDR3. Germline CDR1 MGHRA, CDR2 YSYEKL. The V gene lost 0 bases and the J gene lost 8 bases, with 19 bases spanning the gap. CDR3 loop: CASSQEPGQRIRGYTF. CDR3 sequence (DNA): TGCGCCAGCAGCCAAGAACCCGGACAGAGAATAAGAGGCTACACCTTC.

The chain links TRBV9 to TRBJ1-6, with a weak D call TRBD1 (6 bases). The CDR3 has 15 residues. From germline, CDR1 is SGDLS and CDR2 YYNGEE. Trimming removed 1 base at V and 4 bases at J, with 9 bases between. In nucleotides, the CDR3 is TGTGCCAGCAGCGTATCAACAGGGTATAATTCACCCCTCCACTTT. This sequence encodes CASSVSTGYNSPLHF. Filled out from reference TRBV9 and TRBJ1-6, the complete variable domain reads DSGVTQTPKHLITATGQRVTLRCSPRSGDLSVYWYQQSLDQGLQFLIQYYNGEERAKGNILERFSAQQFPDLHSELNLSSLELGDSALYFCASSVSTGYNSPLHFGNGTRLTVT.

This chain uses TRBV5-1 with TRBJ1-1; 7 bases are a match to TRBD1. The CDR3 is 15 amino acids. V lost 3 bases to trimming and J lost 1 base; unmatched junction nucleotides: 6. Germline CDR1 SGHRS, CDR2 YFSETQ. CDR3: CASSWTGGANTEAFF. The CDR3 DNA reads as TGCGCCAGCAGCTGGACAGGTGGGGCGAACACTGAAGCTTTCTTT.

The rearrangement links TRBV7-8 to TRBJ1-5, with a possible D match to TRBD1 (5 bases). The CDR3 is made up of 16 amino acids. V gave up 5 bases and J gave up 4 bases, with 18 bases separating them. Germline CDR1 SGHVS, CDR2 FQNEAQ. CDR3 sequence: CASSPYGGGRNQPQHF. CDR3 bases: TGTGCCAGCAGCCCCTATGGGGGGGGACGAAATCAGCCCCAGCATTTT.

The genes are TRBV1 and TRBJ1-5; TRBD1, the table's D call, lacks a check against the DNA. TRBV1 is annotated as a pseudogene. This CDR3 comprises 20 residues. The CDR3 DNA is TGCACCAGCAGCTACACGATCGATTTACAGGGGTTGACAAGCAATCAGCCCCAGCATTTT. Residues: CTSSYTIDLQGLTSNQPQHF.

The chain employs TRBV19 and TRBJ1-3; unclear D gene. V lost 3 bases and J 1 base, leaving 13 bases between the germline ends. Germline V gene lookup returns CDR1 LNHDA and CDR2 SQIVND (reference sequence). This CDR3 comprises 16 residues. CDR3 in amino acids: CASSMSAPESGNTIYF. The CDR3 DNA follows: TGTGCCAGTAGTATGTCCGCACCCGAGTCTGGAAACACCATATATTTT.

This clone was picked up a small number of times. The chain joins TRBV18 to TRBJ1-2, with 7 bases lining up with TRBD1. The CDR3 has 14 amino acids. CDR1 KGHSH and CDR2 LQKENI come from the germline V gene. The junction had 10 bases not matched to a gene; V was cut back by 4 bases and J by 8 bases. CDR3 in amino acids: CASSQGATPSGYTF. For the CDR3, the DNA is TGTGCCAGCTCACAGGGGGCTACTCCTTCGGGCTACACCTTC.

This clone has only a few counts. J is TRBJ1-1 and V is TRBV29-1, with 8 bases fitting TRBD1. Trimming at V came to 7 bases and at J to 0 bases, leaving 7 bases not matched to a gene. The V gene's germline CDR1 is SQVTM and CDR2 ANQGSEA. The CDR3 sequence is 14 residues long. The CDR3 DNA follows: TGCAGCGCCGAAGCAGGGGGCCTGAACACTGAAGCTTTCTTT. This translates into CSAEAGGLNTEAFF.

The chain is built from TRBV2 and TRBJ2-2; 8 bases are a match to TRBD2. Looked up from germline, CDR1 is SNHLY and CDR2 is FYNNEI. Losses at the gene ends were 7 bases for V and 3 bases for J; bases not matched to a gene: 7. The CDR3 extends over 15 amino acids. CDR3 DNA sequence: TGTGCCAGCACTCCGACTAGCGTGGACACCGGGGAGCTGTTTTTT. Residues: CASTPTSVDTGELFF.